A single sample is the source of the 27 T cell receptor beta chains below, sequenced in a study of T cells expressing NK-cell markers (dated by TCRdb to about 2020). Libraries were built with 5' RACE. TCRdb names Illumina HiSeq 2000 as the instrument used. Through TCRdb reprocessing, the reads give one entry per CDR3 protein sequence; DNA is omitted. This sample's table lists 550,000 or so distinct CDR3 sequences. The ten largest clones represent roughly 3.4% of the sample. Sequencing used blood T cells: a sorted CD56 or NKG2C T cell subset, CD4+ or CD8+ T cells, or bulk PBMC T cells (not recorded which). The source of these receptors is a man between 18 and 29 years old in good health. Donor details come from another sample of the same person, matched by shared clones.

The CDR3 loop reads CASSFRRLAGDNEQFF. This chain links TRBV28 with TRBJ2-1; without DNA, the TCRdb call of TRBD2 cannot be checked. CDR3 length: 16 residues. CDR1 is MDHEN, CDR2 SYDVKM, per germline.

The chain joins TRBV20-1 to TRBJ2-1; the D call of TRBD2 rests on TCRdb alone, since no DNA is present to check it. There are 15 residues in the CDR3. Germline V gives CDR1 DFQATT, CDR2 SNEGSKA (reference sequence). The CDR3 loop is CSARDVSLAYNEQFF.

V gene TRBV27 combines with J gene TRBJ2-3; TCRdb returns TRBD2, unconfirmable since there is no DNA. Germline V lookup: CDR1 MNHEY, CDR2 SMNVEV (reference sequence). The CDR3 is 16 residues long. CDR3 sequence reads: CASSLGRRLNTDTQYF.

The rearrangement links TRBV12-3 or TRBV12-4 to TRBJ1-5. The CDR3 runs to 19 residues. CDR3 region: CASSFRPGRGAAWIQPQHF.

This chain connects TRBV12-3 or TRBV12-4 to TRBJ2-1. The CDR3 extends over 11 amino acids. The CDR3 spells CASSFSLEQFF.

This CDR3 is CASSPNRQGGNQPQHF. V is TRBV7-8 and J is TRBJ1-5; without DNA, the TCRdb call of TRBD1 cannot be checked. From germline, CDR1 is SGHVS and CDR2 FQNEAQ. This CDR3 comprises 16 residues.

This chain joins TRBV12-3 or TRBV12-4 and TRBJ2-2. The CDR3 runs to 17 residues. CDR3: CASSANPSTDSSGELFF.

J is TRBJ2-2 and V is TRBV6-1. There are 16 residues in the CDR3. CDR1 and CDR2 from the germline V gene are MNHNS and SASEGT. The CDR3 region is CASSLRWELSTGELFF.

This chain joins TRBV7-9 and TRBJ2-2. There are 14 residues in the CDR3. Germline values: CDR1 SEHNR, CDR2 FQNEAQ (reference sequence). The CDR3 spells CASSFLGSTGELFF.

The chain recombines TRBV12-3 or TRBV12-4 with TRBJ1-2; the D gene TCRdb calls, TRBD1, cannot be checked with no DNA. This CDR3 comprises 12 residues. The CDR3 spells CASSLIREGYTF.

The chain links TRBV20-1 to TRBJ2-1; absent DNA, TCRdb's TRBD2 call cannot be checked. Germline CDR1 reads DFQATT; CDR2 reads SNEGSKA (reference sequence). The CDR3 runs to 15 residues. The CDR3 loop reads CSAKSGRAPYNEQFF.

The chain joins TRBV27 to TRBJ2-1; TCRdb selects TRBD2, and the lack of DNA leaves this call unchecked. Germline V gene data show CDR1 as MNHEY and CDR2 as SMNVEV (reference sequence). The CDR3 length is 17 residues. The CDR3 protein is CASSLRPAGESYNEQFF.

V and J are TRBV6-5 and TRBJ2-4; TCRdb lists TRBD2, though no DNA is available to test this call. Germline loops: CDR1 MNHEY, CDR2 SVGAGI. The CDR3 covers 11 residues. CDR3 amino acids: CASRAGSIQYF.

This CDR3 is CASRQENPSKELFF. The rearrangement uses TRBV5-1 and TRBJ2-2. The CDR3 has 14 residues. CDR1 is SGHRS and CDR2 is YFSETQ in the germline V gene. The entire variable domain, with the rest obtained from reference TRBV5-1 and TRBJ2-2, is as follows: KAGVTQTPRYLIKTRGQQVTLSCSPISGHRSVSWYQQTPGQGLQFLFEYFSETQRNKGNFPGRFSGRQFSNSRSEMNVSTLELGDSALYLCASRQENPSKELFFGEGSRLTVL.

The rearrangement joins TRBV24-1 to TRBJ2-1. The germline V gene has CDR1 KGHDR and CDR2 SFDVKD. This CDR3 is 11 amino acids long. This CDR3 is CATSDLRVQFF.

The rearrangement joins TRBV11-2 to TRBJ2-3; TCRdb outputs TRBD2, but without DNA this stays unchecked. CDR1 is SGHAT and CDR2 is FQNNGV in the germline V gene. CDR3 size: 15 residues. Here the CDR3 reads CASSLLAGELDTQYF.

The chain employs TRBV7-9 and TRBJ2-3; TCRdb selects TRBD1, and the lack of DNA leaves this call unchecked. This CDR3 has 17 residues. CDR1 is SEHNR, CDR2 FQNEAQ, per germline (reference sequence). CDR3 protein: CASSRPGTGGLTDTQYF.

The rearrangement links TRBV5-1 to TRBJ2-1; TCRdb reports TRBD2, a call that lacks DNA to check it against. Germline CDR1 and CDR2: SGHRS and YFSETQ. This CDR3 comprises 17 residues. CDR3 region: CASSLAGASRGGGEQFF.

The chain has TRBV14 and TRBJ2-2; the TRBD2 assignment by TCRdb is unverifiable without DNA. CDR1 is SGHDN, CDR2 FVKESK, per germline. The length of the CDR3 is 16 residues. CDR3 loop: CASSQETGGPTGELFF.

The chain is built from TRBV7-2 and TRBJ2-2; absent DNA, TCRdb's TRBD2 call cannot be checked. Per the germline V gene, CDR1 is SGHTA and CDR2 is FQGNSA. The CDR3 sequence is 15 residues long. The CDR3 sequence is CASSLSRTSPGELFF. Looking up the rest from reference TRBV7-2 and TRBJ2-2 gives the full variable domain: GAGVSQSPSNKVTEKGKDVELRCDPISGHTALYWYRQSLGQGLEFLIYFQGNSAPDKSGLPSDRFSAERTGGSVSTLTIQRTQQEDSAVYLCASSLSRTSPGELFFGEGSRLTVL.

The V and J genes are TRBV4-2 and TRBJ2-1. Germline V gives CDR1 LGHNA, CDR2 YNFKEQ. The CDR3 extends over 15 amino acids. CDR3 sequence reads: CASSQELSSYNEQFF.

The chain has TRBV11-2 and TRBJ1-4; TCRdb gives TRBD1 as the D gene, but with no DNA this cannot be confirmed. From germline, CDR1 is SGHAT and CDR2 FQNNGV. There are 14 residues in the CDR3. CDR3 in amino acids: CASSPGQGKEKLFF.

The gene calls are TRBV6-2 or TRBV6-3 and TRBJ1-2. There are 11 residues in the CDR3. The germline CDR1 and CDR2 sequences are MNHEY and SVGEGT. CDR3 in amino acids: CASRTEYGYTF.

The CDR3 reads CASSGGTSREKLFF. The V and J genes are TRBV5-1 and TRBJ1-4; absent DNA, TCRdb's TRBD1 call cannot be checked. From germline, CDR1 is SGHRS and CDR2 YFSETQ. The CDR3 has 14 residues.

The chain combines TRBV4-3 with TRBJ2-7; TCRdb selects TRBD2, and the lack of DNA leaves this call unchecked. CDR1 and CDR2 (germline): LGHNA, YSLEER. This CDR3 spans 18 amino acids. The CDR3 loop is CASSQALAGGPKTYEQYF.

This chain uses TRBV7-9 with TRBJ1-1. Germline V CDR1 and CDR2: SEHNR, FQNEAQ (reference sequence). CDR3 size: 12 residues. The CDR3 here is CASSLQSNEAFF. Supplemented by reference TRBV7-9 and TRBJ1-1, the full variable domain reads DTGVSQNPRHKITKRGQNVTFRCDPISEHNRLYWYRQTLGQGPEFLTYFQNEAQLEKSRLLSDRFSAERPKGSFSTLEIQRTEQGDSAMYLCASSLQSNEAFFGQGTRLTVV.

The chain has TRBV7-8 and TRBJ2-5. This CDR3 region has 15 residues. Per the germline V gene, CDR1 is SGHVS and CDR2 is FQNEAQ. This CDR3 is CASSPAGRAQETQYF.